This T cell receptor (beta chain) was recorded in a study of regulatory T cells in long-lasting Graves disease. Across the study: Persistent cases took antithyroid drugs over 5 years and stayed TSH receptor antibody positive.

Specified time point: persistent/refractory GD, antithyroid drugs over 5 years with positive TRAb. Generation of the TCR library employed RNA extracted from PBMCs. Study-wide results and caveats: Persistent Graves' patients showed reduced TCR diversity versus newly diagnosed patients.

Arm-PCR of CDR3 regions and iRepertoire HTBI primers were used to build TCR beta libraries. Original methodology: Looking across samples, the authors found approximately 60 TRBV and approximately 13 TRBJ segments. TCRdb reanalysed the multiplex PCR reads using MiXCR and keeps one entry per CDR3 protein. The V and J calls were not made by the authors but by TCRdb's processing. Of around 450,000 distinct CDR3 sequences in the sample, 20% to 25% are singletons; the top ten hold about 7%. As to this clonotype: The antigen is not known.

Germline V gene lookup returns CDR1 SNHLY and CDR2 FYNNEI. The CDR3 is 15 amino acids. Trimming at V came to 3 bases and at J to 3 bases, leaving 4 bases not matched to a gene. The sample here was peripheral blood mononuclear cells (PBMCs), taken when the disease was refractory, from a patient treated with antithyroid drugs. The TCR sequence derives from a female donor with Graves disease. This chain joins TRBV2 and TRBJ2-1, with 8 bases lining up with TRBD1. This chain's CDR3 is CASSEGRGLYNEQFF. CDR3 DNA: TGTGCCAGCAGTGAGGGCAGGGGGCTCTACAATGAGCAGTTCTTC.